The rows below give T cell receptor beta chains drawn from one sample of a study of blood T cell repertoires in COVID-19. Data came from immunoSEQ multiplex PCR; TCRdb stores just in-frame clones and leaves some out. The sample yields 390,000 or so clones, around 87% seen once. The sample consisted of peripheral blood. The origin of the receptors is a woman aged 25 to 39 with COVID-19, enrolled during active disease. Each CDR3 is given with its conserved first and last residue. A D gene is named only where the DNA matches it firmly. Part of the rows lack a size; the others show once, few, many or a class for expanded clones.

J: TRBJ2-1
size: -
D: TRBD1
V: TRBV4-2
DNA: TGTGCCAGCAGCCAAGATAACAGGGGCCGTAACAATGAGCAGTTCTTC
CDR3: CASSQDNRGRNNEQFF

J: TRBJ1-4
size: many
D: TRBD1
V: TRBV4-1
DNA: TGCGCCAGCAGCCTCGCCGGGACAGGCAATGAAAAACTGTTTTTT
CDR3: CASSLAGTGNEKLFF

J: TRBJ2-2
size: few
D: TRBD2
V: TRBV30
DNA: TGTGCCTGGAGTGTACTAGCGGGAACTACCGGGGAGCTGTTTTTT
CDR3: CAWSVLAGTTGELFF

J: TRBJ2-5
size: -
D: TRBD1
V: TRBV6-9
DNA: TGTGCCAGCATAGGGGCTACCCCGCTAGTGGCCAGGGGGCAAGAGACCCAGTACTTC
CDR3: CASIGATPLVARGQETQYF

J: TRBJ1-5
size: -
D: TRBD1
V: TRBV27
DNA: TGTGCCAGCAGTTTATGGGCGGGACAGGGCAATCAGCCCCAGCATTTT
CDR3: CASSLWAGQGNQPQHF

J: TRBJ2-3
size: -
D: -
V: TRBV6-4
DNA: TGTGCCAGCAGTGGGGACTCCAATTTT
CDR3: CASSGDSNF

J: TRBJ2-3
size: -
D: TRBD2
V: TRBV19
DNA: TGTGCCAGTAGTATTCGACTAGCGGGGAGCACAGATACGCAGTATTTT
CDR3: CASSIRLAGSTDTQYF

J: TRBJ2-2
size: -
D: -
V: TRBV9
DNA: TGTGCCAGCAGCCCGTTGTCTGGGCCCTTTCCCGGGGAGCTGTTTTTT
CDR3: CASSPLSGPFPGELFF

J: TRBJ2-2
size: -
D: TRBD2
V: TRBV19
DNA: TGTGCCAGTAGCCCTATAGTATCCCTGACTAGCGGGAGGGCCGACACCGGGGAGCTGTTTTTT
CDR3: CASSPIVSLTSGRADTGELFF

J: TRBJ2-7
size: once
D: TRBD2
V: TRBV11-2
DNA: TGTGCCAGCAGCTTCGGGACTAGCAACGAGCAGTACTTC
CDR3: CASSFGTSNEQYF

J: TRBJ1-5
size: -
D: -
V: TRBV19
DNA: TGTGCCAGTAGTATCCCCGGGACGGGAGAACTTAGCAATCAGCCCCAGCATTTT
CDR3: CASSIPGTGELSNQPQHF

J: TRBJ2-2
size: -
D: -
V: TRBV30
DNA: TGTGCCCGGAGGGTGAAGGGGGCCGGGGAGCTGTTTTTT
CDR3: CARRVKGAGELFF

J: TRBJ2-7
size: few
D: TRBD2
V: TRBV4-1
DNA: TGCGCCAGCAGCCCCATTCCGGGACTAGCGTTGGAGCAGTACTTC
CDR3: CASSPIPGLALEQYF

J: TRBJ2-2
size: -
D: -
V: TRBV2
DNA: TGTGCGGGTGGAGGGCACGGGGAGCTGTTTTTT
CDR3: CAGGGHGELFF

J: TRBJ2-1
size: -
D: -
V: TRBV23-1
DNA: TGCGCCAGCAGTCAATCGGAAGGGGGCACCCGACTAGACCTAGGTGGTGAGCAGTTCTTC
CDR3: CASSQSEGGTRLDLGGEQFF

J: TRBJ2-7
size: -
D: -
V: TRBV28
DNA: TGTGCCAGCGCACGGGAGATCCCTCTGATACGCGAGCAGTACTTC
CDR3: CASAREIPLIREQYF

J: TRBJ2-2
size: -
D: -
V: TRBV9
DNA: TGTGCCAGCAGCGTAGCTTTTGGGGGGGCTCGGACCGGGGAGCTGTTTTTT
CDR3: CASSVAFGGARTGELFF

J: TRBJ1-2
size: -
D: TRBD1
V: TRBV19
DNA: TGTGCCAGTAGTACCTCCGGGACAGGGGGCGGTGGCTACACCTTC
CDR3: CASSTSGTGGGGYTF

J: TRBJ2-7
size: -
D: TRBD1
V: TRBV29-1
DNA: TGCAGCGGGACAGGGGGGATCCCCTACGAGCAGTACTTC
CDR3: CSGTGGIPYEQYF

J: TRBJ1-6
size: -
D: -
V: TRBV28
DNA: TGTGCCAGCAGTTTACCGGTACTGAATAATTCACCCCTCCACTTT
CDR3: CASSLPVLNNSPLHF

J: TRBJ2-3
size: -
D: -
V: TRBV28
DNA: TGTGCCAGCAGCCTCGGGGTCCCAGATACGCAGTATTTT
CDR3: CASSLGVPDTQYF

J: TRBJ2-1
size: -
D: TRBD2
V: TRBV19
DNA: TGTGCCAGTAGCACCGGTGGAGGACTAGGGAGGGGCTCCTACAATGAGCAGTTCTTC
CDR3: CASSTGGGLGRGSYNEQFF

J: TRBJ1-6
size: -
D: TRBD1
V: TRBV6-5
DNA: TGTGCCAGCAGATCCGGGACAGGGTTGGAATCACCCCTCCACTTT
CDR3: CASRSGTGLESPLHF

J: TRBJ1-5
size: -
D: -
V: TRBV28
DNA: TGTGCCAGCAGTACTTTAAGGGGCTTCCAGCCCCAGCATTTT
CDR3: CASSTLRGFQPQHF

J: TRBJ2-7
size: -
D: TRBD2
V: TRBV5-6
DNA: TGTGCCAGCAGCCCACTAGCGGGGATCTCCTACGAGCAGTACTTC
CDR3: CASSPLAGISYEQYF

J: TRBJ2-4
size: once
D: TRBD1
V: TRBV2
DNA: TGTGCCAGCAACAGGGACAGGCAAAATGATCAGTACTTC
CDR3: CASNRDRQNDQYF

J: TRBJ1-5
size: -
D: -
V: TRBV19
DNA: TGTGCCAGTAGTATAGTAGATCAGCCCCAGCATTTT
CDR3: CASSIVDQPQHF

J: TRBJ2-3
size: -
D: -
V: TRBV5-4
DNA: TGTGCCAGCAGCATGGACATTTCAAATGGAGATACGCAGTATTTT
CDR3: CASSMDISNGDTQYF

J: TRBJ2-7
size: -
D: -
V: TRBV15
DNA: TGTGCCACCAGCAGAGATCCCCGGGACGAGCAGTACTTC
CDR3: CATSRDPRDEQYF

J: TRBJ2-3
size: -
D: -
V: TRBV11-3
DNA: TGTGCCAGCAGCCGAGGGGGGGTGAGGGCAGATACGCAGTATTTT
CDR3: CASSRGGVRADTQYF

J: TRBJ2-2
size: -
D: -
V: TRBV24-1
DNA: TGTGCCACCACCCCAACAGGGTCGCCCGGGGAGCTGTTTTTT
CDR3: CATTPTGSPGELFF

J: TRBJ1-1
size: many
D: TRBD1
V: TRBV5-1
DNA: TGCGCCAGCAGCTTACAGGGGGCGGCGAACACTGAAGCTTTCTTT
CDR3: CASSLQGAANTEAFF

J: TRBJ2-1
size: -
D: -
V: TRBV14
DNA: TGTGCCAGCAGCCAAGTCACGGGACTGACGGGCAATGAGCAGTTCTTC
CDR3: CASSQVTGLTGNEQFF

J: TRBJ1-5
size: once
D: TRBD1
V: TRBV19
DNA: TGTGCCAGTAGTACGGTACCCCGGACAGGGTTCAATCAGCCCCAGCATTTT
CDR3: CASSTVPRTGFNQPQHF

J: TRBJ2-7
size: -
D: TRBD2
V: TRBV10-1
DNA: TGCGCCAGCAGTGGGCCCGGACTAGCAGGGGCCTACGAGCAGTACTTC
CDR3: CASSGPGLAGAYEQYF

J: TRBJ2-7
size: -
D: TRBD2
V: TRBV28
DNA: TGTGCCAGCAGTGGCGGGACTACTACGAAGCAGTACTTC
CDR3: CASSGGTTTKQYF

J: TRBJ2-1
size: once
D: TRBD1
V: TRBV9
DNA: TGTGCCAGCAGCCCGCGACAGGGCACCTACAATGAGCAGTTCTTC
CDR3: CASSPRQGTYNEQFF

J: TRBJ2-5
size: -
D: -
V: TRBV5-6
DNA: TGTGCCAGCAGCATGGGCCTTGGCTTCGAGACCCAGTACTTC
CDR3: CASSMGLGFETQYF

J: TRBJ1-4
size: -
D: -
V: TRBV4-1
DNA: TGCGCCAGCAGCCAAGTAGGGGGGGCGAGGACCCGGAATGAAAAACTGTTTTTT
CDR3: CASSQVGGARTRNEKLFF

J: TRBJ2-1
size: -
D: -
V: TRBV19
DNA: TGTGCCAGTAGTATAGAAGGGAGTAACGACTACAATGAGCAGTTCTTC
CDR3: CASSIEGSNDYNEQFF

J: TRBJ2-7
size: -
D: -
V: TRBV18
DNA: TGTGCCAGCTCACCGGCTTCCTACGAGCAGTACTTC
CDR3: CASSPASYEQYF

J: TRBJ1-5
size: -
D: TRBD1
V: TRBV5-5
DNA: TGTGCCAGCAGCCGGGACAGCCGCAATCAGCCCCAGCATTTT
CDR3: CASSRDSRNQPQHF

J: TRBJ2-4
size: -
D: TRBD1
V: TRBV15
DNA: TGTGCCACCAGCAGAGATAGACAGGGCGTTGGTTCCAAAAACATTCAGTACTTC
CDR3: CATSRDRQGVGSKNIQYF

J: TRBJ1-1
size: -
D: -
V: TRBV10-2
DNA: TGCGCCAGCAGCCCAGGGAACACTGAAGCTTTCTTT
CDR3: CASSPGNTEAFF

J: TRBJ2-7
size: -
D: -
V: TRBV30
DNA: TGTGCCTGGAGTGTAGGGACTGTTCTTTACGAGCAGTACTTC
CDR3: CAWSVGTVLYEQYF

J: TRBJ2-3
size: once
D: TRBD1
V: TRBV24-1
DNA: TGTGCCACCAGTGACAACCCGGGACAGGGCACAGATACGCAGTATTTT
CDR3: CATSDNPGQGTDTQYF

J: TRBJ2-7
size: -
D: TRBD1
V: TRBV6-5
DNA: TGTGCCAGCAGACGACAGGGGGCAAGCTCCTACGAGCAGTACTTC
CDR3: CASRRQGASSYEQYF